Following are 22 T cell receptor beta chains from one sample sequenced in a study of beta chain features in type 1 diabetes. As every portion of the isolated RNA was reverse transcribed, the sequencing read expressed TCRB transcripts. Produced via immunoSEQ multiplex PCR; TCRdb's table is partial and in-frame only. Of around 250,000 clones listed, 25% to 35% are singletons. Sequencing was performed on central memory CD4+ T cells from blood. Receptors were obtained from a man aged 25 to 40 in good health.

For this clone: This specimen includes other DNA sequences encoding the same CDR3. The CDR3 DNA reads as TGTGCCAGCAGCTTAGGATTAGGGTACGAGCAGTACTTC. Translation gives CASSLGLGYEQYF. The rearrangement uses TRBV7-2 and TRBJ2-7, with D uncertain. There are 13 residues in the CDR3. Germline CDR1 and CDR2: SGHTA and FQGNSA. The V end was cut by 1 base, the J end by 4 bases, with 8 bases between.

Ten or more counts support this clone. The genes are TRBV7-8 and TRBJ2-1, with D possibly matching TRBD1 (5 bases). With 1 base removed from V and 9 bases from J, the gap between germline ends came to 16 bases. The CDR3 is 15 amino acids. Germline V gene lookup returns CDR1 SGHVS and CDR2 FQNEAQ. CDR3 nucleotides: TGTGCCAGCAGCTTAGAGACAGCCGGAAGGGGTGAGCAGTTCTTC. Encoded protein: CASSLETAGRGEQFF.

This clone turned up a few times. The genes are TRBV19 and TRBJ2-1; D tentatively reads TRBD1 or TRBD2 (5 bases each). The germline gives CDR1 LNHDA, CDR2 SQIVND (reference sequence). Trimming removed 6 bases at V and 3 bases at J, with 9 bases between. The CDR3 covers 13 residues. The CDR3 sequence is CASRWGNYNEQFF. In DNA form, the CDR3 reads TGTGCCAGTAGGTGGGGGAACTACAATGAGCAGTTCTTC.

A note on this clone: The sample has other DNA sequences that encode this CDR3 too. CDR3 in DNA: TGTGCCTGGAGTGTAAGGGGGCTGGAGACCCAGTACTTC. Protein: CAWSVRGLETQYF. The chain carries TRBV30 and TRBJ2-5; 7 bases line up with TRBD1. The germline V gene has CDR1 GTSNPN and CDR2 SVGIG (reference sequence). V was clipped by 0 bases and J by 5 bases; unmatched bases: 3. This CDR3 is 13 amino acids long.

This clone was seen only a few times. V and J are TRBV10-3 and TRBJ2-5; 7 nucleotides align to TRBD2. V shed 5 bases and J 4 bases; nucleotides not matched to a gene: 4. This CDR3 has 13 residues. Germline assignment: CDR1 ENHRY and CDR2 SYGVKD. The CDR3 sequence is CAISSGGVETQYF. CDR3 nucleotides: TGTGCCATCAGTTCGGGAGGCGTAGAGACCCAGTACTTC.

This rearrangement joins TRBV18 to TRBJ2-4; D might be TRBD1 (5 bases). CDR3 size: 15 residues. V lost 3 bases, J lost 4 bases, and 13 bases lay in between. The germline V gene has CDR1 KGHSH and CDR2 LQKENI. CDR3 nucleotides: TGTGCCAGCTCACCTATGGTCGCAGGGAAAAACATTCAGTACTTC. It translates to CASSPMVAGKNIQYF.

This rearrangement joins TRBV5-6 to TRBJ1-5, with D possibly TRBD1 on 6 matching bases. The CDR3 length is 15 residues. Germline V CDR1 and CDR2: SGHDT, YYEEEE. Trimming took 1 base from V and 1 from J, leaving 9 bases between them. Written as DNA, the CDR3 is TGTGCCAGCAGCTTGTATACAGGGAGCAATCAGCCCCAGCATTTT. Its translation is CASSLYTGSNQPQHF.

This clone has at least ten counts. At the DNA level, this CDR3 is encoded by other sequences in the same sample as well. The chain links TRBV7-2 to TRBJ1-5, with a possible D match to TRBD1 (5 bases). CDR1 SGHTA and CDR2 FQGNSA come from the germline V gene. The CDR3 consists of 13 residues. Trimming cost V 3 bases and J 7 bases, with 10 bases left between them. The CDR3 bases are TGTGCCAGCAGCTTGTGGGAGGGGCAGCCCCAGCATTTT. It translates to CASSLWEGQPQHF.

This clone was found once. The chain is built from TRBV29-1 and TRBJ2-3, with 7 bases fitting TRBD2. The CDR3 runs to 13 residues. Germline loops: CDR1 SQVTM, CDR2 ANQGSEA. The junction had 3 bases not matched to a gene; V was cut back by 4 bases and J by 2 bases. CDR3 sequence reads: CSVVREATDTQYF. CDR3 coding DNA: TGCAGCGTTGTCCGGGAGGCCACAGATACGCAGTATTTT.

This rearrangement joins TRBV7-2 to TRBJ2-4; weak D call: TRBD2 (7 bases). Looked up from germline, CDR1 is SGHTA and CDR2 is FQGNSA. The CDR3 runs 16 residues. Trimming cost V 5 bases and J 9 bases, with 23 bases left between them. The CDR3 DNA sequence: TGTGCCAGCAGCGTGGGAGGGACAAGCCCCGGAGGCATTCAGTACTTC. It translates to CASSVGGTSPGGIQYF.

This clone turned up a few times. This sequence joins TRBV29-1 and TRBJ2-7; the match to TRBD1 covers 7 bases. Germline lookup yields CDR1 SQVTM and CDR2 ANQGSEA. V trimming: 7 bases; J trimming: 6 bases; junction bases outside the gene matches: 6. The CDR3 has 11 amino acids. The CDR3 DNA reads as TGCAGCGGCAAGGGGGCCGGCGAGCAGTACTTC. As protein: CSGKGAGEQYF.

The rearrangement joins TRBV7-9 to TRBJ2-5; D possibly matches TRBD1 or TRBD2 (5 bases each). Trimming left V 2 bases short and J 10 bases short, with 17 bases between. Looked up from germline, CDR1 is SEHNR and CDR2 is FQNEAQ (reference sequence). This CDR3 region has 14 residues. CDR3 region: CASSLRGSGHDQYF. CDR3 nucleotide sequence: TGTGCCAGCAGCTTAAGAGGGAGCGGACATGACCAGTACTTC.

The chain has TRBV2 and TRBJ2-1; 9 bases line up with TRBD2. This CDR3 region has 14 residues. Germline-derived CDR1 and CDR2 are SNHLY and FYNNEI. Unmatched junction bases numbered 12, after V lost 6 bases and J lost 12 bases. CDR3 sequence: CASRLAGRSRGQFF. In nucleotides, the CDR3 is TGTGCCAGCAGACTAGCGGGTAGGTCTCGAGGGCAGTTCTTC.

V gene TRBV5-6 combines with J gene TRBJ2-3, with D unresolved. The V end was cut by 1 base, the J end by 5 bases, with 5 bases between. The CDR3 contains 12 residues. Germline V gene sequence: CDR1 SGHDT, CDR2 YYEEEE. In DNA form, the CDR3 reads TGTGCCAGCAGCTTGAGGCGAGATACGCAGTATTTT. It translates to CASSLRRDTQYF.

This clone was seen more than once but under ten times. The chain combines TRBV7-9 with TRBJ2-3; D uncertain. V was clipped by 5 bases and J by 0 bases, with 12 bases between them. In germline, CDR1 is SEHNR, CDR2 FQNEAQ (reference sequence). The CDR3 extends over 15 amino acids. DNA of the CDR3: TGTGCCAGCAGCCCCAGGACCTATAGCACAGATACGCAGTATTTT. Residues: CASSPRTYSTDTQYF.

This clone has a handful of counts. This chain uses TRBV27 with TRBJ2-1; D may be TRBD1 or TRBD2 (5 bases each). The CDR3 has 15 amino acids. With 0 bases removed from V and 9 bases from J, the gap between germline ends came to 15 bases. Germline loops: CDR1 MNHEY, CDR2 SMNVEV (reference sequence). CDR3 nucleotide sequence: TGTGCCAGCAGTTTATCAGGTTTGGGGGACGGTGAGCAGTTCTTC. Translated: CASSLSGLGDGEQFF.

This clone was counted many times. V and J are TRBV5-1 and TRBJ1-5; weak D call: TRBD1 (5 bases). The germline V gene encodes CDR1 SGHRS and CDR2 YFSETQ. With 4 bases removed from V and 3 bases from J, the gap between germline ends came to 14 bases. The CDR3 loop spans 15 amino acids. The CDR3 DNA follows: TGCGCCAGCAGCCCGGAGGGGAGGACCAATCAGCCCCAGCATTTT. It translates to CASSPEGRTNQPQHF.

The sample holds a few counts of this clone. The V call is TRBV2, the J call TRBJ2-3; D not certain. V was pared by 4 bases and J by 3 bases, with 5 bases between. The CDR3 covers 12 residues. Germline V gene sequence: CDR1 SNHLY, CDR2 FYNNEI. As DNA, the CDR3 is TGTGCCAGCAGTGCTGAAACAGATACGCAGTATTTT. Translation: CASSAETDTQYF.

The chain has TRBV18 and TRBJ2-7; D unresolved. Germline V gene sequence: CDR1 KGHSH, CDR2 LQKENI. The CDR3 has 13 residues. Trimming pared 2 bases from V and 2 bases from J, leaving 7 bases between. CDR3 DNA sequence: TGTGCCAGCTCACCATTTGAGGCCTACGAGCAGTACTTC. Translated: CASSPFEAYEQYF.

The CDR3 DNA sequence: TGTGCCAGCGGGACAGGCCCCTATGGCTACACCTTC. Residues: CASGTGPYGYTF. The genes are TRBV6-1 and TRBJ1-2; 8 nucleotides agree with TRBD1. With V trimmed by 8 bases and J by 4 bases, 3 bases remained unmatched. The germline V gene encodes CDR1 MNHNS and CDR2 SASEGT. This CDR3 is 12 amino acids long.

This clone was counted only a few times. The V call is TRBV5-1, the J call TRBJ2-3; D is perhaps TRBD2 (5 bases). V was trimmed by 3 bases and J by 2 bases, leaving 13 bases between them. CDR1 SGHRS and CDR2 YFSETQ come from the germline V gene. The CDR3 runs 15 residues. CDR3 DNA sequence: TGCGCCAGCAGCTCCCGGGGAATAACCACAGATACGCAGTATTTT. It encodes CASSSRGITTDTQYF.

This clone was picked up a small number of times. The chain uses TRBV19 and TRBJ2-2; 7 bases align to TRBD1. From germline, CDR1 is LNHDA and CDR2 SQIVND (reference sequence). This CDR3 is built from 15 residues. The junction had 2 bases not matched to a gene; V was cut back by 4 bases and J by 0 bases. Here the CDR3 reads CASSTGQPNTGELFF. Here the CDR3 DNA reads TGTGCCAGTAGTACGGGACAGCCGAACACCGGGGAGCTGTTTTTT.